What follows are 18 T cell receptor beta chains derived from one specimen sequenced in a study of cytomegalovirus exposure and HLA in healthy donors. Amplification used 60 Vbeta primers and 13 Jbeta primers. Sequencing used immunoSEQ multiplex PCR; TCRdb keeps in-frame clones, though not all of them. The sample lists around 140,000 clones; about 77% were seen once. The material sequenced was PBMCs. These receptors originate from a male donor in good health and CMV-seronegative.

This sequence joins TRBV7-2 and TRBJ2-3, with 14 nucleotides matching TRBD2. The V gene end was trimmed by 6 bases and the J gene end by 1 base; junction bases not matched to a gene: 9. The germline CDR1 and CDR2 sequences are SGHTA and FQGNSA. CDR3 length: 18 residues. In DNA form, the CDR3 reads TGTGCCAGCAGTAATGGGTGGACTAGCGGGGGGCGCACAGATACGCAGTATTTT. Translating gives CASSNGWTSGGRTDTQYF.

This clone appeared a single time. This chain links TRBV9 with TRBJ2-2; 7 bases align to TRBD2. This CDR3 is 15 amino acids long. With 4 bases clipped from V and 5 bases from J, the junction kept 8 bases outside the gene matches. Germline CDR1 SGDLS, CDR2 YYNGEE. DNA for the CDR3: TGTGCCAGCAGCCCCTATTTGGGAGGGACCGGGGAGCTGTTTTTT. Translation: CASSPYLGGTGELFF.

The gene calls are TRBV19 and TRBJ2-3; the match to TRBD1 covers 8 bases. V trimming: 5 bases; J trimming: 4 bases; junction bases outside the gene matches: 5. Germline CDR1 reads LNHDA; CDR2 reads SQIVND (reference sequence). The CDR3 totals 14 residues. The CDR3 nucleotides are TGTGCCAGTAGTCGGCAGGGGGCGTCAGATACGCAGTATTTT. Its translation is CASSRQGASDTQYF.

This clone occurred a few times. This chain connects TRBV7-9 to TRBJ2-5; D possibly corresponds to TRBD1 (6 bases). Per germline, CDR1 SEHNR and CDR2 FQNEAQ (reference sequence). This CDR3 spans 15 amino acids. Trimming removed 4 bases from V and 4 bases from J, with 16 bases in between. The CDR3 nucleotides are TGTGCCAGCAGCTCACCACAGGGCTTTCTAGAGACCCAGTACTTC. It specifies CASSSPQGFLETQYF.

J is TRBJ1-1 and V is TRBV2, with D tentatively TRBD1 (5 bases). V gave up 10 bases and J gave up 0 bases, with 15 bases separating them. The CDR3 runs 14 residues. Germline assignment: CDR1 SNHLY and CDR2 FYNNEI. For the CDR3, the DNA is TGTGCCAAGCGGGACCCCCGAGTGAACACTGAAGCTTTCTTT. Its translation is CAKRDPRVNTEAFF.

Here the CDR3 reads CASRVSTGGPYGYTF. The CDR3 bases are TGCGCCAGCCGAGTTTCGACAGGGGGACCCTATGGCTACACCTTC. The chain couples TRBV5-1 to TRBJ1-2; 9 nucleotides match TRBD1. The CDR3 is 15 residues long. Germline CDR1 SGHRS, CDR2 YFSETQ. J lost 4 bases, V lost 7 bases, and 11 bases had no gene match.

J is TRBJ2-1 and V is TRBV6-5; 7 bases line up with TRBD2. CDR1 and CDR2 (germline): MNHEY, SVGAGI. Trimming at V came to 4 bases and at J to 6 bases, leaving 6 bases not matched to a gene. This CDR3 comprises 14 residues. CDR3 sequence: CASSLRGGSNEQFF. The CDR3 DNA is TGTGCCAGCAGTTTAAGGGGAGGGAGCAATGAGCAGTTCTTC.

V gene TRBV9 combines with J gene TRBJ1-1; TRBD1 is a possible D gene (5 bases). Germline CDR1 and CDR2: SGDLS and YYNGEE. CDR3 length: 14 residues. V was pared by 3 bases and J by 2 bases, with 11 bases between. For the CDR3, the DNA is TGTGCCAGCAGCGACCCCGGGGGTAACACTGAAGCTTTCTTT. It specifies CASSDPGGNTEAFF. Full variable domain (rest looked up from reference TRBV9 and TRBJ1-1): DSGVTQTPKHLITATGQRVTLRCSPRSGDLSVYWYQQSLDQGLQFLIQYYNGEERAKGNILERFSAQQFPDLHSELNLSSLELGDSALYFCASSDPGGNTEAFFGQGTRLTVV.

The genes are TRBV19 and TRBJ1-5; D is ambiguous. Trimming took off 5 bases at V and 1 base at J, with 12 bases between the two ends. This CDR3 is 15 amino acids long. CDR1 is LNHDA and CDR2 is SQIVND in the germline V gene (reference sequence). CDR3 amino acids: CASSPEEGSNQPQHF. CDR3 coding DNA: TGTGCCAGTAGTCCGGAGGAGGGAAGCAATCAGCCCCAGCATTTT.

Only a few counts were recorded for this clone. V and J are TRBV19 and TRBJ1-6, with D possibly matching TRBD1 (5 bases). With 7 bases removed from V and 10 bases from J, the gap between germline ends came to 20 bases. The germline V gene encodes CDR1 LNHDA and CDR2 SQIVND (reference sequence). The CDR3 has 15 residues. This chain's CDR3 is CASTTFGRVGSPLHF. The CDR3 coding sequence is TGTGCCAGTACCACTTTTGGCAGGGTCGGATCACCCCTCCACTTT. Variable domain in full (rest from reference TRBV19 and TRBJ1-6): DGGITQSPKYLFRKEGQNVTLSCEQNLNHDAMYWYRQDPGQGLRLIYYSQIVNDFQKGDIAEGYSVSREKKESFPLTVTSAQKNPTAFYLCASTTFGRVGSPLHFGNGTRLTVT.

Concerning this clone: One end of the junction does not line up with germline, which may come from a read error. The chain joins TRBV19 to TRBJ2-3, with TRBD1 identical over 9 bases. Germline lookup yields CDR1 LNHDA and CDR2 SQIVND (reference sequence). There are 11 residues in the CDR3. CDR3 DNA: TGTGCCAGTAGTGTGGACAGGGGCCAACATTTT. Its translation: CASSVDRGQHF. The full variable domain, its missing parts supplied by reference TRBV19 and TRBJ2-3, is DGGITQSPKYLFRKEGQNVTLSCEQNLNHDAMYWYRQDPGQGLRLIYYSQIVNDFQKGDIAEGYSVSREKKESFPLTVTSAQKNPTAFYLCASSVDRGQHFGPGTRLTVL.

CDR3 DNA sequence: TGTGCCAGTAGTTCCTCTTTAGCGGGGGCTAGCACAGATACGCAGTATTTT. As protein: CASSSSLAGASTDTQYF. The rearrangement uses TRBV19 and TRBJ2-3; 9 nucleotides match TRBD2. Germline V gene data show CDR1 as LNHDA and CDR2 as SQIVND (reference sequence). This CDR3 spans 17 amino acids. J gave up 0 bases and V 5 bases, and 9 bases lay outside the gene matches.

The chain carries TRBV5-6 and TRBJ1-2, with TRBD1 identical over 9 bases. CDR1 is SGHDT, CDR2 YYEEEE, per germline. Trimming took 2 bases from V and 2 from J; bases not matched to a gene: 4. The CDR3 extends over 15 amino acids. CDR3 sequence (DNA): TGTGCCAGCAGCTTTAGGGACAGGGCCAACTATGGCTACACCTTC. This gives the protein CASSFRDRANYGYTF.

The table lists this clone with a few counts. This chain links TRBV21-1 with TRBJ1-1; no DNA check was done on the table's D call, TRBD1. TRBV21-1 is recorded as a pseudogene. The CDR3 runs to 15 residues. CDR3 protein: CASSPWDKIGFEAFF. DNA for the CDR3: TGTGCCAGCAGCCCCTGGGACAAAATAGGTTTTGAAGCTTTCTTT.

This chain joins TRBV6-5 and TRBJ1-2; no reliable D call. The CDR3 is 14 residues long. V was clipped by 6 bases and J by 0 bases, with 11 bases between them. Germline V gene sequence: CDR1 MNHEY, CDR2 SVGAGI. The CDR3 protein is CASRLMTANYGYTF. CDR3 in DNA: TGTGCCAGCAGACTGATGACTGCTAACTATGGCTACACCTTC.

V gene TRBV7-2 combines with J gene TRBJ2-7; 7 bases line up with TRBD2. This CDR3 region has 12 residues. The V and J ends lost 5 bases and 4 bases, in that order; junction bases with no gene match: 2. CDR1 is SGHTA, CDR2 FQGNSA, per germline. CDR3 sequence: CASSPGRYEQYF. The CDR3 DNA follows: TGTGCCAGCAGCCCCGGGAGGTACGAGCAGTACTTC.

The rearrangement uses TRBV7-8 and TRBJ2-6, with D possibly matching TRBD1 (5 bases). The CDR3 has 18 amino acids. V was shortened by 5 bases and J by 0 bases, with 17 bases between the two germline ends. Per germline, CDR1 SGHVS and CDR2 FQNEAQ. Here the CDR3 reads CASSVRDTRGSGANVLTF. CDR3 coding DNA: TGTGCCAGCAGCGTCAGAGACACAAGGGGCTCTGGGGCCAACGTCCTGACTTTC.

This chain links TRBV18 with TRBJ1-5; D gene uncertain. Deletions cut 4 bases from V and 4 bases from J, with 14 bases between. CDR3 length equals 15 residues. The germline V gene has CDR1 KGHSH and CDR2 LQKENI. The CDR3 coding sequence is TGTGCCAGCTCACGCGAACGTGAGAGAAATCAGCCCCAGCATTTT. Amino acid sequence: CASSRERERNQPQHF.